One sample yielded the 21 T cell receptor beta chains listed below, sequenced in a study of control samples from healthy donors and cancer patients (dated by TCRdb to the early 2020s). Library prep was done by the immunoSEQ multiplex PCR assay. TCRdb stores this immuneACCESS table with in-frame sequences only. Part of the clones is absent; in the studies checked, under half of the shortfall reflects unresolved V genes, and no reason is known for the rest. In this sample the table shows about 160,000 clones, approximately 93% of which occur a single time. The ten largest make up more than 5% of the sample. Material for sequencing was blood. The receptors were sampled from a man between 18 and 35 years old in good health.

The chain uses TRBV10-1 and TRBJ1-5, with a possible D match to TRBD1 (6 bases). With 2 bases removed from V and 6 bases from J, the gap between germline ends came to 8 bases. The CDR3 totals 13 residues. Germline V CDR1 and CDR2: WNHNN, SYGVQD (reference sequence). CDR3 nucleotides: TGCGCCAGCAGTGAGGGCAGGGGTCAGCCCCAGCATTTT. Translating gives CASSEGRGQPQHF.

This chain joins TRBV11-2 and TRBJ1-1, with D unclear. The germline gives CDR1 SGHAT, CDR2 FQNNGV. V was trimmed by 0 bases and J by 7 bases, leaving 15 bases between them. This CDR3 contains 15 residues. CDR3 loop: CASSLDAKADGEAFF. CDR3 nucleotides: TGTGCCAGCAGCTTAGACGCTAAAGCCGACGGTGAAGCTTTCTTT. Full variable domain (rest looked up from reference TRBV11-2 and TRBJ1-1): EAGVAQSPRYKIIEKRQSVAFWCNPISGHATLYWYQQILGQGPKLLIQFQNNGVVDDSQLPKDRFSAERLKGVDSTLKIQPAKLEDSAVYLCASSLDAKADGEAFFGQGTRLTVV.

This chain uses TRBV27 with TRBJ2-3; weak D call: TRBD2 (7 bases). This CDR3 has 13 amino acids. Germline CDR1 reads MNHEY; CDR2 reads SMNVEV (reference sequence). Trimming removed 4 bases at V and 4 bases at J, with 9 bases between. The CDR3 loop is CASSWGGADTQYF. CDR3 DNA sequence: TGTGCCAGCAGTTGGGGGGGCGCAGATACGCAGTATTTT.

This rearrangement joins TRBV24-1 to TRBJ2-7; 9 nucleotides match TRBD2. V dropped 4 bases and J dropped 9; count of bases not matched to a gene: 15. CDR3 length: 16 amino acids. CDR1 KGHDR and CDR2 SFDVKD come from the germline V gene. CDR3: CATSESKTSGFHRQYF. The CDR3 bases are TGTGCCACCAGTGAAAGCAAGACTAGCGGTTTTCATAGGCAGTACTTC.

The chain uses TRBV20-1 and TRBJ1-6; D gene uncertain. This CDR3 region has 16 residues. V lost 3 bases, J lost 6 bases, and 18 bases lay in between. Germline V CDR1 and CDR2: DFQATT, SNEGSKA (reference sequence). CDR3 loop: CSASESGGWINSPLHF. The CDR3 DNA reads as TGCAGTGCTAGTGAGTCAGGAGGGTGGATTAATTCACCCCTCCACTTT.

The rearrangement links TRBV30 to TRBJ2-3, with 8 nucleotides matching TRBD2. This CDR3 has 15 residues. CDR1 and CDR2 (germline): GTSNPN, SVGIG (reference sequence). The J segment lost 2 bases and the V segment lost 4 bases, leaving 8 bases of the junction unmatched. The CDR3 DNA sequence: TGTGCCTGGACCCGGACTAGCAGAGACACAGATACGCAGTATTTT. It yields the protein CAWTRTSRDTDTQYF. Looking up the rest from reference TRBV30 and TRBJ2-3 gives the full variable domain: SQTIHQWPATLVQPVGSPLSLECTVEGTSNPNLYWYRQAAGRGLQLLFYSVGIGQISSEVPQNLSASRPQDRQFILSSKKLLLSDSGFYLCAWTRTSRDTDTQYFGPGTRLTVL.

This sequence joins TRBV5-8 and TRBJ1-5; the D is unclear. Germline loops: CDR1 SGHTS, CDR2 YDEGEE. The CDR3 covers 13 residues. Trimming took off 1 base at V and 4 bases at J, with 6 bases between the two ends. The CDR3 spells CASSLRANQPQHF. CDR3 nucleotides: TGTGCCAGCAGCTTGAGGGCGAATCAGCCCCAGCATTTT.

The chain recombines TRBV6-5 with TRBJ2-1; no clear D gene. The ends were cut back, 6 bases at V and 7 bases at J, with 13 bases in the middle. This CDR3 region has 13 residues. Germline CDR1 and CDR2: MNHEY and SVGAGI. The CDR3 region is CASSPQDWNEQFF. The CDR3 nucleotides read TGTGCCAGCAGCCCACAAGACTGGAATGAGCAGTTCTTC.

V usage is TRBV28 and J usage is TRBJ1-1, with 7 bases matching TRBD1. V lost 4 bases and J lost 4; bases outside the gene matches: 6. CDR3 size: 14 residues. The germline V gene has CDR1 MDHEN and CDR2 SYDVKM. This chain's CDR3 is CASSYITGVTEAFF. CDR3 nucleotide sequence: TGTGCCAGCAGTTATATTACAGGGGTCACTGAAGCTTTCTTT.

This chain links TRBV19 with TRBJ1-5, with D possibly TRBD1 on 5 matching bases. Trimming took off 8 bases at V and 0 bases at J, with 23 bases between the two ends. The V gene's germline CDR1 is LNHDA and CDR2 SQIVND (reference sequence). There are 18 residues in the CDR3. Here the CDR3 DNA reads TGTGCCAGTGGTACACCCTTTCGACAGACCTTTAGCAATCAGCCCCAGCATTTT. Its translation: CASGTPFRQTFSNQPQHF.

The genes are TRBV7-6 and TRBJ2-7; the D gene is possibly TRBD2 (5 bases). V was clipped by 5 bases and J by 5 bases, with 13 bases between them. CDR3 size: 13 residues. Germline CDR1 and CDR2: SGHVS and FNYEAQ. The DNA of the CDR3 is TGTGCCAGCAGCCAGAACCCGGGGAACGAGCAGTACTTC. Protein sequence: CASSQNPGNEQYF.

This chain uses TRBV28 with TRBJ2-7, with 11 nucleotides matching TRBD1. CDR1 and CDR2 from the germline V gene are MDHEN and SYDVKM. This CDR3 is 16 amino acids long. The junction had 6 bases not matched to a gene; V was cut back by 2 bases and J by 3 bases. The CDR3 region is CASSLPVGTGGYEQYF. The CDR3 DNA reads TGTGCCAGCAGTTTACCCGTAGGGACAGGGGGCTACGAGCAGTACTTC.

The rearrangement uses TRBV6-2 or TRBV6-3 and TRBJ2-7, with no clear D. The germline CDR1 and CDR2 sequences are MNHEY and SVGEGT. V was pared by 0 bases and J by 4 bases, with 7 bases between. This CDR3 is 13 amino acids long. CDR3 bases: TGTGCCAGCAGTTACTCGATTGGGTACGAGCAGTACTTC. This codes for CASSYSIGYEQYF.

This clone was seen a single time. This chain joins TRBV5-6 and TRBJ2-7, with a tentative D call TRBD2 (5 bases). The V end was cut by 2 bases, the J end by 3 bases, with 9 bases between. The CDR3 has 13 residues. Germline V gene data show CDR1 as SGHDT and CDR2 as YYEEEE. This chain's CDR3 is CASSLTSNYEQYF. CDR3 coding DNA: TGTGCCAGCAGCTTAACTAGTAACTACGAGCAGTACTTC.

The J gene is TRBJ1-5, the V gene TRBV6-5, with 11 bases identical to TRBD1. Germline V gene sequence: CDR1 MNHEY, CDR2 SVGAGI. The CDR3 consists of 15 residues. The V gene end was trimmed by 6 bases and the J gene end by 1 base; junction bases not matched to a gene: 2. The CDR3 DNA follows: TGTGCCAGCAGGGGGACAGGGGGAAGCAATCAGCCCCAGCATTTT. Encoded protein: CASRGTGGSNQPQHF.

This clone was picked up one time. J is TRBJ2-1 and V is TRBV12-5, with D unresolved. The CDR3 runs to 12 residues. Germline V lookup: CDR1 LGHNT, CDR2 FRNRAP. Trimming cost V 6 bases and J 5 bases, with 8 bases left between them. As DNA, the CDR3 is TGTGCTAGTGGCTACCTGGACAATGAGCAGTTCTTC. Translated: CASGYLDNEQFF.

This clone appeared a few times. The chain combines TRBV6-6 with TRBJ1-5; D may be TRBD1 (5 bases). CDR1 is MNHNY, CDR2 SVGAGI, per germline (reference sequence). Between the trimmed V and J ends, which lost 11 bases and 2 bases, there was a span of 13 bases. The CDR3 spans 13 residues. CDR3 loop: CAGSRGGNQPQHF. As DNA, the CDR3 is TGTGCCGGCTCTAGAGGGGGCAATCAGCCCCAGCATTTT.

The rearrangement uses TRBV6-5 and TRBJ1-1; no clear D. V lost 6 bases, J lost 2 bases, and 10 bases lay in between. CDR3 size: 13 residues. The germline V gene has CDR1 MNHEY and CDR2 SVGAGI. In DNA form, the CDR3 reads TGTGCCAGCAGCGCTAACCTCAACACTGAAGCTTTCTTT. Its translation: CASSANLNTEAFF.

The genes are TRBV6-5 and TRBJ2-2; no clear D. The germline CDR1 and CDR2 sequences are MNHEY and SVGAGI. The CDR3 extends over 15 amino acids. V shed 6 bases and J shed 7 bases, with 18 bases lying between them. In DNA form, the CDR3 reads TGTGCCAGCAGAGGGTCTCTTTTTCAGGACGGGGAGCTGTTTTTT. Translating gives CASRGSLFQDGELFF.

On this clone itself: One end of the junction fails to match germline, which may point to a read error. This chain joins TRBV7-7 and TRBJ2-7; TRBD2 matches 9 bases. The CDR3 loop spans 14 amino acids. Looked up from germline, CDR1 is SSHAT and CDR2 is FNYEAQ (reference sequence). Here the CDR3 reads CASSLGTSPNEQYF. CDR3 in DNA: TGTGCTAGCAGCTTAGGGACTAGCCCGAACGAGCAGTACTTC.

CDR3 bases: TGTGCCATCAGTGGGGACCGAAACTATGGCTACACCTTC. It specifies CAISGDRNYGYTF. This rearrangement joins TRBV10-3 to TRBJ1-2, with D maybe TRBD1 (5 bases). The germline V and J ends were trimmed by 4 bases and 2 bases, with 8 bases remaining between them. The CDR3 is 13 amino acids. Germline loops: CDR1 ENHRY, CDR2 SYGVKD.